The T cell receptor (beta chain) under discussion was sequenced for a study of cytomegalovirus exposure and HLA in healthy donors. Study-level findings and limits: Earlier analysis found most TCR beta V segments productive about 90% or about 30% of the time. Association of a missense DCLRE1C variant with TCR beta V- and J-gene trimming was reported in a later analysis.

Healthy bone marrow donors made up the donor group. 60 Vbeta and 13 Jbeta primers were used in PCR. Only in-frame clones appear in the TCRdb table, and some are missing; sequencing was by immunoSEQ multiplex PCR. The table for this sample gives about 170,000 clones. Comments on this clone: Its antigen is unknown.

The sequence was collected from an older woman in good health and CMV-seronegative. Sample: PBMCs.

CDR3 nucleotide sequence: TGTGCCAGCAGCCCACCGACTAGCGGGTTTGAGCAGTTCTTC. Protein: CASSPPTSGFEQFF. V is TRBV7-9 and J is TRBJ2-1; 10 bases map to TRBD2. This CDR3 spans 14 amino acids. V was pared by 5 bases and J by 9 bases, with 7 bases of the junction left unmatched. Per germline, CDR1 SEHNR and CDR2 FQNEAQ (reference sequence).